A single sample is the source of the 7 T cell receptor beta chains below, sequenced in a study of blood T cell repertoires in COVID-19. Clones were read by immunoSEQ multiplex PCR, and TCRdb kept only the in-frame ones, dropping some. The sample lists about 210,000 clones, 82% seen once, with 10% to 15% in the top ten. The sample taken for sequencing was peripheral blood. Receptors originate from a woman aged 40-49 years with acute or convalescent COVID-19.

For the CDR3, the DNA is TGTGCCTGGAGCCCTCCCTGGGGCGGGGACTACGAGCAGTACTTC. The encoded protein is CAWSPPWGGDYEQYF. V gene TRBV30 combines with J gene TRBJ2-7; possible D gene TRBD2, 6 bases. V shed 3 bases and J shed 3 bases, with 18 bases lying between them. Germline V gene sequence: CDR1 GTSNPN, CDR2 SVGIG (reference sequence). The CDR3 loop spans 15 amino acids.

The V and J genes are TRBV20-1 and TRBJ1-2; TRBD1 matches 7 bases. The CDR3 totals 11 residues. Looked up from germline, CDR1 is DFQATT and CDR2 is SNEGSKA (reference sequence). The V gene end was trimmed by 7 bases and the J gene end by 7 bases; junction bases not matched to a gene: 6. The CDR3 nucleotides read TGCAGTGGCCCGGGACAGTCTGGCTACACCTTC. Translation: CSGPGQSGYTF.

This chain uses TRBV18 with TRBJ1-1; 9 bases agree with TRBD1. With 5 bases clipped from V and 5 bases from J, the junction kept 9 bases outside the gene matches. The germline gives CDR1 KGHSH, CDR2 LQKENI. This CDR3 spans 15 amino acids. This CDR3 is CASSRRQGDGTEAFF. The CDR3 DNA sequence: TGTGCCAGCTCAAGGAGACAGGGGGACGGGACTGAAGCTTTCTTT.

In DNA form, the CDR3 reads TGTGCCAGCAGTTTAAAGTGGGCGATCCGTGAGCTGTTTTTT. Its translation: CASSLKWAIRELFF. The rearrangement links TRBV27 to TRBJ2-2; D remains unclear. The V gene lost 2 bases and the J gene lost 11 bases, with 15 bases spanning the gap. This CDR3 contains 14 residues. CDR1 is MNHEY, CDR2 SMNVEV, per germline (reference sequence).

V gene TRBV3-1 (or the pseudogene TRBV3-2) combines with J gene TRBJ2-1, with D possibly matching TRBD2 (6 bases). CDR3 length: 16 residues. Trimming stripped 0 bases from V and 4 bases from J, with 13 bases between. Germline CDR1 LGHDT, CDR2 YNNKEL (reference sequence). CDR3 region: CASSQDGPGRYNEQFF. The CDR3 DNA sequence: TGTGCCAGCAGCCAAGACGGGCCAGGGAGGTACAATGAGCAGTTCTTC.

This sequence joins TRBV5-6 and TRBJ1-2; 7 nucleotides match TRBD1. The CDR3 loop spans 13 amino acids. Germline V gene data show CDR1 as SGHDT and CDR2 as YYEEEE. V dropped 4 bases and J dropped 7; count of bases not matched to a gene: 7. The CDR3 protein is CASSPTGRGGYTF. CDR3 coding DNA: TGTGCCAGCAGCCCGACAGGGCGGGGTGGCTACACCTTC. Drawing the rest from reference TRBV5-6 and TRBJ1-2, the complete variable domain is DAGVTQSPTHLIKTRGQQVTLRCSPKSGHDTVSWYQQALGQGPQFIFQYYEEEERQRGNFPDRFSGHQFPNYSSELNVNALLLGDSALYLCASSPTGRGGYTFGSGTRLTVV.

The V call is TRBV7-2, the J call TRBJ2-7, with D tentatively TRBD2 (5 bases). This CDR3 contains 15 residues. Trimming removed 4 bases at V and 6 bases at J, with 19 bases between. Germline-derived CDR1 and CDR2 are SGHTA and FQGNSA. CDR3 sequence reads: CASSSTLLTAGEQYF. The CDR3 nucleotides read TGTGCCAGCAGCTCAACACTCCTGACGGCGGGCGAGCAGTACTTC.